This T cell receptor (beta chain) came from a study of tumor and adjacent non-tumor tissue in lung cancer. The template was RNA from unsorted bulk tissue. Distant lung tissue was collected more than 3 cm away from the tumor edge. In regard to this clonotype: A junction boundary mismatches the germline segment, possibly from a read error.

Three rounds of nested PCR, following a modified ARM-PCR protocol, produced the TCRbeta library. TCRdb analysed the multiplex PCR reads with MiXCR anew, one entry per CDR3 protein. The sample has about 98,000 distinct CDR3 sequences; about 80% are singletons. The sequenced sample was distant non-tumor lung tissue. The sequence derives from a man between 60 and 70 years old with small cell lung cancer.

CDR3 bases: TGTGCCAGCAGCGGATGGATGAATGGCTATAGTTCACCCCTCCACTTT. Translation: CASSGWMNGYSSPLHF. The rearrangement uses TRBV5-5 and TRBJ1-6; D remains unclear. Germline-derived CDR1 and CDR2 are SGHKS and YYEKEE (reference sequence). The CDR3 length is 16 residues.